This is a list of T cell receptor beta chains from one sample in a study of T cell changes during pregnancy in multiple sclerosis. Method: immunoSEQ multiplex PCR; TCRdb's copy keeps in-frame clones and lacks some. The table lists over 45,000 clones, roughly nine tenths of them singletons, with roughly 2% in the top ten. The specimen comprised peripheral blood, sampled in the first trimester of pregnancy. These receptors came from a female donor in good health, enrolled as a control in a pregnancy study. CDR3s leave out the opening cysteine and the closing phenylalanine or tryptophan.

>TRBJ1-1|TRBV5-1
ASSLKDRGLLGTEAF
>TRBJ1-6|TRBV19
ASSIDRNSPLH
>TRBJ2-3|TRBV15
ATSGSGATDTQY
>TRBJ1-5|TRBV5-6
ASSQGRGNNQPQH
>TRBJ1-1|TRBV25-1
ASSVGRGPEAF
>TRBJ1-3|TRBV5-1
ASSLARDSHSGNTIY
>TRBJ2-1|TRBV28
ASSLLIWGSGTGPKERYNEQF
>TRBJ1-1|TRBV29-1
SVEDRGTEAF
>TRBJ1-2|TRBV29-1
SVDQTGGAYGYT
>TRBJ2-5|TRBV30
AWSVARETQY
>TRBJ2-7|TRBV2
ASRIFANEQY
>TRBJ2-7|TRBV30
AWSPGLSSYEQY
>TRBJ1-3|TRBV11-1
ASSLTQGSSGNTIY
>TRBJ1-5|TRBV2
ASSGITGAPQH
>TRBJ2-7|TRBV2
ASCCSGTYEQY
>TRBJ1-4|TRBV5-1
ASSPGRGNEKLF
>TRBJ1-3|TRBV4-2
ASSQEGTAFSGNTIY
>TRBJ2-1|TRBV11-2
ASSKRGTGLRNEQF
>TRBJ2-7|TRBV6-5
ASRQTSYEQY
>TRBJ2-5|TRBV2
ASSESTPGGESQY
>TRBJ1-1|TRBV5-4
ASSLDRVQAF
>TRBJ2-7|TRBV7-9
ASSFQRQGGYLWQY
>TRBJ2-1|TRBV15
ATSTIGTYNEQF
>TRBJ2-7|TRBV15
ATSKRSFSGTGYEQY
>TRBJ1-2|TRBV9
ASSVHPGQAGYGYT
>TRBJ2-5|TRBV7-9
ASSWGTSGRPGETQY
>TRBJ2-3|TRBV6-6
ASSQGLADTDTQY
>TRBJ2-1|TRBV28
AGAGTALREQF
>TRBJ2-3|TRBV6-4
ASSDSSADTQY
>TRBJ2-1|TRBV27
ASSRTGQRSYNEQF
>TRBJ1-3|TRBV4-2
ASSQDHLPGNTIY
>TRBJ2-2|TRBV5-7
ASSLTGTGELF
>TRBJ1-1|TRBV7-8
ASSSLWATEAF
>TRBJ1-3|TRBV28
ASITGPGNTIY
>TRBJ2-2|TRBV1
TSSQGAKDGELF
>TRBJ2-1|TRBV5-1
ASSGGQGWDEQF
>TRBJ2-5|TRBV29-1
SVVLVTSGRGGGTQY
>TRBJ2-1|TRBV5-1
ASSSGLAGTYNEQF
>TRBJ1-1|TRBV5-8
ASSLEGVANTEAF
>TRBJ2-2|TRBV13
ASSLWPPGQPRGELF
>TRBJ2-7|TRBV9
ASSATQGVYEQY
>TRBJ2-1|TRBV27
ASSLVAGLTIEQF
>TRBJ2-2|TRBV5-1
ASSVRDTGELF
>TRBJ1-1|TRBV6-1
ASSETGTGEAF